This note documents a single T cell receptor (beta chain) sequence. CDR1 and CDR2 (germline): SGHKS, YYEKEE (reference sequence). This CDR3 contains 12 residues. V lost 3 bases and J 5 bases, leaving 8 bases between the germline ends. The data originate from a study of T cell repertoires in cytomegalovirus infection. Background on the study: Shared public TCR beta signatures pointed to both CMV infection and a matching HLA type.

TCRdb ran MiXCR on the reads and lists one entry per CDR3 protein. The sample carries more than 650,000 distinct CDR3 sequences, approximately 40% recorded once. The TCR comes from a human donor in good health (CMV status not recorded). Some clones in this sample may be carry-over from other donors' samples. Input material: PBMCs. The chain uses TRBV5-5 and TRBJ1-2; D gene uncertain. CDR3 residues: CASSSGIYGYTF. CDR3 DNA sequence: TGTGCCAGCAGCTCGGGGATTTATGGCTACACCTTC. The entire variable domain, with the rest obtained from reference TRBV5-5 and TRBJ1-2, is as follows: DAGVTQSPTHLIKTRGQQVTLRCSPISGHKSVSWYQQVLGQGPQFIFQYYEKEERGRGNFPDRFSARQFPNYSSELNVNALLLGDSALYLCASSSGIYGYTFGSGTRLTVV.